Each of the 31 T cell receptor beta chains below was sequenced from the same sample in a study of response to subunit inactivated influenza vaccine. Using its own MiXCR run on the RT-PCR reads, TCRdb lists one record per CDR3 protein. This table holds roughly 760,000 distinct CDR3 sequences, 21% found once. Material: PBMCs from blood, obtained more than 4 days after vaccination. These receptors were obtained from a man aged 45-65 years who received an inactivated influenza vaccine.

The rearrangement links TRBV5-1 to TRBJ2-1; 12 positions match TRBD1. Trimming took 0 bases from V and 10 from J; bases not matched to a gene: 5. CDR3 size: 15 residues. CDR1 and CDR2 (germline): SGHRS, YFSETQ. CDR3 sequence reads: CASSLEGQGAREQFF. The CDR3 region has the DNA TGCGCCAGCAGCTTGGAGGGACAGGGGGCGCGGGAGCAGTTCTTC.

This chain uses TRBV28 with TRBJ2-7; 8 bases map to TRBD1. Trimming took 5 bases from V and 3 from J; bases not matched to a gene: 9. The CDR3 totals 15 residues. Per the germline V gene, CDR1 is MDHEN and CDR2 is SYDVKM. CDR3 coding DNA: TGTGCCAGCAGTCCGCGGACAGGGACTTACTACGAGCAGTACTTC. Residues: CASSPRTGTYYEQYF.

This clonotype has only a few counts. The chain is built from TRBV20-1 and TRBJ2-4; TRBD1 might be the D (6 bases). The CDR3 has 13 amino acids. Germline loops: CDR1 DFQATT, CDR2 SNEGSKA (reference sequence). Trimming removed 1 base at V and 9 bases at J, with 13 bases between. The CDR3: CSARVGQSVIQYF. CDR3 sequence (DNA): TGCAGTGCTAGAGTAGGACAGTCTGTCATTCAGTACTTC.

This rearrangement joins TRBV3-1 to TRBJ1-4; D might be TRBD1 (5 bases). Germline loops: CDR1 LGHDT, CDR2 YNNKEL (reference sequence). This CDR3 has 14 residues. Trimming cost V 4 bases and J 3 bases, with 9 bases left between them. The CDR3: CASSPSGANEKLFF. DNA for the CDR3: TGTGCCAGCAGCCCTTCGGGGGCTAATGAAAAACTGTTTTTT.

Turning to this clonotype: A read error may explain this, as a much larger clone is one base away. The chain is built from TRBV5-1 and TRBJ2-1; D unclear. From germline, CDR1 is SGHRS and CDR2 YFSETQ. With 5 bases removed from V and 3 bases from J, the gap between germline ends came to 9 bases. CDR3 length: 13 residues. In nucleotides, the CDR3 is TGCGCCAGCAGTGTCGATTGCTACAATGAGCAGTTCTTC. It is translated as CASSVDCYNEQFF.

This clonotype was recorded a few times. The chain carries TRBV19 and TRBJ2-6; weak D call: TRBD2 (6 bases). V was pared by 3 bases and J by 2 bases, with 8 bases between. Germline CDR1 and CDR2: LNHDA and SQIVND (reference sequence). This CDR3 contains 15 residues. The CDR3 nucleotides read TGTGCCAGTAGTATCTCGGGGGCTGGGGCCAACGTCCTGACTTTC. Protein sequence: CASSISGAGANVLTF. Supplemented by reference TRBV19 and TRBJ2-6, the full variable domain reads DGGITQSPKYLFRKEGQNVTLSCEQNLNHDAMYWYRQDPGQGLRLIYYSQIVNDFQKGDIAEGYSVSREKKESFPLTVTSAQKNPTAFYLCASSISGAGANVLTFGAGSRLTVL.

The chain links TRBV7-6 to TRBJ2-3; 7 bases agree with TRBD2. CDR3 size: 16 residues. The V gene end was trimmed by 2 bases and the J gene end by 0 bases; junction bases not matched to a gene: 5. CDR1 is SGHVS and CDR2 is FNYEAQ in the germline V gene. CDR3 region: CASSLLADTSTDTQYF. The CDR3 DNA sequence: TGTGCCAGCAGCTTACTAGCGGACACTAGCACAGATACGCAGTATTTT. The full variable domain, completed using reference TRBV7-6 and TRBJ2-3, is GAGVSQSPRYKVTKRGQDVALRCDPISGHVSLYWYRQALGQGPEFLTYFNYEAQQDKSGLPNDRFSAERPEGSISTLTIQRTEQRDSAMYRCASSLLADTSTDTQYFGPGTRLTVL.

This chain links TRBV28 with TRBJ1-5, with D unresolved. Germline CDR1 and CDR2: MDHEN and SYDVKM. V dropped 5 bases and J dropped 8 bases, with 10 bases sitting between them. The CDR3 covers 12 residues. In nucleotides, the CDR3 is TGTGCCAGCAGTCGCCAAACGGAGCCCCAGCATTTT. Amino acid sequence: CASSRQTEPQHF.

The V call is TRBV6-1, the J call TRBJ2-5; 8 nucleotides line up with TRBD2. Germline V gene sequence: CDR1 MNHNS, CDR2 SASEGT. The J segment lost 7 bases and the V segment lost 6 bases, leaving 10 bases of the junction unmatched. This CDR3 contains 14 residues. The CDR3 nucleotides are TGTGCCAGCAGCCCCCGGGGGGGGCCAAGGACCCAGTACTTC. Amino acid sequence: CASSPRGGPRTQYF.

The rearrangement links TRBV9 to TRBJ1-1; no firm D call. This CDR3 is 15 amino acids long. CDR1 is SGDLS and CDR2 is YYNGEE in the germline V gene. Between the trimmed V and J ends, which lost 0 bases and 3 bases, there was a span of 12 bases. CDR3 bases: TGTGCCAGCAGCGTAGGTCCAGGTGACGACACTGAAGCTTTCTTT. As protein: CASSVGPGDDTEAFF. Full variable domain (outside the CDR3, taken from reference TRBV9 and TRBJ1-1): DSGVTQTPKHLITATGQRVTLRCSPRSGDLSVYWYQQSLDQGLQFLIQYYNGEERAKGNILERFSAQQFPDLHSELNLSSLELGDSALYFCASSVGPGDDTEAFFGQGTRLTVV.

The rearrangement joins TRBV10-3 to TRBJ2-7, with TRBD1 matching over 8 bases. The V gene's germline CDR1 is ENHRY and CDR2 SYGVKD. The CDR3 consists of 15 residues. V gave up 6 bases and J gave up 0 bases; unmatched junction bases: 7. The DNA for the CDR3 is TGTGCCATCAGGGGGACGACAGGGGCCTCCTACGAGCAGTACTTC. This translates into CAIRGTTGASYEQYF.

The gene calls are TRBV3-1 and TRBJ1-1, with D maybe TRBD1 (5 bases). V lost 4 bases, J lost 2 bases, and 14 bases lay in between. The length of the CDR3 is 15 residues. Germline V gene lookup returns CDR1 LGHDT and CDR2 YNNKEL (reference sequence). CDR3 sequence reads: CASSLLPGANTEAFF. Here the CDR3 DNA reads TGTGCCAGCAGCCTCCTACCCGGGGCAAACACTGAAGCTTTCTTT.

The table lists this clonotype with many counts. The rearrangement links TRBV6-2 or TRBV6-3 to TRBJ2-1; no definite D call. The CDR3 sequence is 12 residues long. Trimming stripped 0 bases from V and 7 bases from J, with 4 bases between. Germline V lookup: CDR1 MNHEY, CDR2 SVGEGT. The CDR3 DNA is TGTGCCAGCAGTTACTCGCGGAATGAGCAGTTCTTC. Its translation: CASSYSRNEQFF.

This clonotype was observed a few times. CDR3 region: CASSQKRDRAMWDGYTF. The DNA of the CDR3 is TGCGCCAGCAGCCAAAAACGGGACAGGGCTATGTGGGATGGCTACACCTTC. This rearrangement joins TRBV4-3 to TRBJ1-2; 9 bases match TRBD1. V lost 2 bases and J lost 6; bases outside the gene matches: 13. The germline V gene encodes CDR1 LGHNA and CDR2 YSLEER. The CDR3 covers 17 residues.

The V gene is TRBV12-3 or TRBV12-4, the J gene TRBJ2-2, with 12 bases lining up with TRBD2. This CDR3 has 16 amino acids. Germline trimming cut 5 bases from V and 5 bases from J; bases unmatched to any gene: 6. CDR3: CASSTGLAGRTGELFF. For the CDR3, the DNA is TGTGCCAGCAGTACCGGACTAGCGGGAAGAACCGGGGAGCTGTTTTTT.

This rearrangement joins TRBV7-2 to TRBJ2-1; D is uncertain. The ends were cut back, 5 bases at V and 3 bases at J, with 14 bases in the middle. The CDR3 spans 15 residues. Germline V lookup: CDR1 SGHTA, CDR2 FQGNSA. The CDR3 loop reads CASSPGAESYNEQFF. The CDR3 DNA is TGTGCCAGCAGCCCAGGCGCGGAGAGCTACAATGAGCAGTTCTTC.

This clonotype was seen only a few times. V and J are TRBV15 and TRBJ2-1; 8 bases agree with TRBD1. CDR3 length equals 15 residues. V trimming: 0 bases; J trimming: 4 bases; junction bases outside the gene matches: 2. CDR1 LNHNV and CDR2 YYDKDF come from the germline V gene (reference sequence). The chain's CDR3 is CATSRDGDRYNEQFF. CDR3 coding DNA: TGTGCCACCAGCAGAGATGGGGACAGGTACAATGAGCAGTTCTTC.

The rearrangement joins TRBV5-6 to TRBJ2-3, with 8 bases fitting TRBD2. CDR3 length: 16 residues. The ends lost 2 bases at V and 1 base at J; junction bases unmatched: 6. The germline gives CDR1 SGHDT, CDR2 YYEEEE. The CDR3 loop is CASSFSVTSGTDTQYF. DNA of the CDR3: TGTGCCAGCAGCTTTTCCGTGACTAGCGGCACAGATACGCAGTATTTT. Complete variable domain (other parts from reference TRBV5-6 and TRBJ2-3): DAGVTQSPTHLIKTRGQQVTLRCSPKSGHDTVSWYQQALGQGPQFIFQYYEEEERQRGNFPDRFSGHQFPNYSSELNVNALLLGDSALYLCASSFSVTSGTDTQYFGPGTRLTVL.

This rearrangement joins TRBV12-3 or TRBV12-4 to TRBJ2-2; D ambiguous. The CDR3 contains 16 residues. V lost 5 bases and J lost 0, with 13 bases in between. The CDR3 coding sequence is TGTGCCAGCAGTCCACGGTATGGCGCGAACACCGGGGAGCTGTTTTTT. This translates into CASSPRYGANTGELFF.

This clonotype was picked up many times. V gene TRBV6-5 combines with J gene TRBJ2-7, with D possibly TRBD1 on 5 matching bases. The CDR3 is made up of 14 amino acids. From germline, CDR1 is MNHEY and CDR2 SVGAGI. The V end lost 2 bases, the J end lost 5 bases, and 13 bases lay between the germline ends. The CDR3 loop reads CASSYRRDSNEQYF. CDR3 DNA: TGTGCCAGCAGTTACCGCCGAGACAGCAACGAGCAGTACTTC.

The rearrangement uses TRBV7-9 and TRBJ2-1, with D possibly TRBD2 on 7 matching bases. This CDR3 comprises 16 residues. The germline gives CDR1 SEHNR, CDR2 FQNEAQ (reference sequence). Trimming took off 5 bases at V and 1 base at J, with 15 bases between the two ends. Here the CDR3 reads CASSITGGRSYNEQFF. CDR3 nucleotides: TGTGCCAGCAGCATAACGGGGGGCCGTTCCTACAATGAGCAGTTCTTC.

The rearrangement uses TRBV19 and TRBJ1-6; 7 bases are shared with TRBD1. The V and J ends lost 4 bases and 7 bases, in that order; junction bases with no gene match: 7. This CDR3 has 15 amino acids. In germline, CDR1 is LNHDA, CDR2 SQIVND (reference sequence). CDR3 sequence reads: CASSSGTVGNSPLHF. Here the CDR3 DNA reads TGTGCCAGTAGTAGTGGGACAGTCGGCAATTCACCCCTCCACTTT.

This clonotype was counted a few times. This rearrangement joins TRBV18 to TRBJ1-1, with 10 bases matching TRBD1. This CDR3 has 14 residues. Germline lookup yields CDR1 KGHSH and CDR2 LQKENI. Unmatched junction bases numbered 6, after V lost 6 bases and J lost 5 bases. The CDR3, as DNA: TGTGCCAGCTCTCCCGGACAGGGGGGGACTGAAGCTTTCTTT. Protein: CASSPGQGGTEAFF.

The CDR3 here is CASSLLVAQNTGELFF. DNA for the CDR3: TGTGCCAGCAGCCTGCTCGTAGCGCAAAACACCGGGGAGCTGTTTTTT. The chain carries TRBV7-8 and TRBJ2-2; tentatively, D is TRBD2 (5 bases). This CDR3 region has 16 residues. Per the germline V gene, CDR1 is SGHVS and CDR2 is FQNEAQ. Trimming removed 5 bases at V and 2 bases at J, with 15 bases between.

The CDR3 spells CASSNSGTGIYGYTF. Here the CDR3 DNA reads TGCGCCAGCAGCAATTCCGGGACGGGTATCTATGGCTACACCTTC. This chain links TRBV5-1 with TRBJ1-2, with a weak D call TRBD1 (5 bases). There are 15 residues in the CDR3. Germline lookup yields CDR1 SGHRS and CDR2 YFSETQ. Between the trimmed V and J ends, which lost 4 bases and 4 bases, there was a span of 17 bases.

This chain uses TRBV20-1 with TRBJ2-3, with 7 nucleotides matching TRBD2. The germline CDR1 and CDR2 sequences are DFQATT and SNEGSKA (reference sequence). CDR3 length: 13 amino acids. The CDR3 DNA reads as TGCAGCGGGGGGACCCTTAGCACAGATACGCAGTATTTT. It translates to CSGGTLSTDTQYF.

The chain couples TRBV20-1 to TRBJ2-2, with TRBD1 as a possible D gene (6 bases). The V gene lost 6 bases and the J gene lost 3 bases, with 17 bases spanning the gap. The germline V gene has CDR1 DFQATT and CDR2 SNEGSKA (reference sequence). The CDR3 is 15 amino acids. The CDR3 coding sequence is TGCAGTGCCTCGGAAGGAGGACAGCACACCGGGGAGCTGTTTTTT. Encoded protein: CSASEGGQHTGELFF.

This clonotype has more than one count but fewer than ten. The chain carries TRBV11-2 and TRBJ2-2, with D possibly matching TRBD1 (6 bases). Germline V gives CDR1 SGHAT, CDR2 FQNNGV. V lost 2 bases and J 7 bases, leaving 14 bases between the germline ends. This CDR3 has 15 residues. The CDR3 coding sequence is TGTGCCAGCAGCTTAACGATACAGGGTGGCGGGGAGCTGTTTTTT. Encoded protein: CASSLTIQGGGELFF.

V is TRBV14 and J is TRBJ1-6; D is ambiguous. Germline lookup yields CDR1 SGHDN and CDR2 FVKESK. The CDR3 covers 15 residues. V shed 3 bases and J shed 5 bases, with 11 bases lying between them. CDR3 sequence (DNA): TGTGCCAGCAGCCAGGGTGGCGGCGATAATTCACCCCTCCACTTT. It encodes CASSQGGGDNSPLHF.

This clonotype has ten or more counts. The chain has TRBV12-3 or TRBV12-4 and TRBJ2-1, with TRBD2 matching over 11 bases. The CDR3 is 15 residues long. V trimming: 3 bases; J trimming: 3 bases; junction bases outside the gene matches: 1. This chain's CDR3 is CASSFSGGGYNEQFF. CDR3 coding DNA: TGTGCCAGCAGTTTTAGCGGGGGGGGCTACAATGAGCAGTTCTTC.

This clonotype was counted a few times. The chain recombines TRBV7-3 with TRBJ2-3; D is possibly TRBD2 (6 bases). The germline V gene has CDR1 SGHTA and CDR2 FQGTGA. This CDR3 comprises 15 residues. Trimming stripped 2 bases from V and 6 bases from J, with 15 bases between. The CDR3 sequence is CASSLSFGAGDTQYF. The CDR3 region has the DNA TGTGCCAGCAGCTTATCTTTCGGTGCGGGGGATACGCAGTATTTT. The full variable domain, completed using reference TRBV7-3 and TRBJ2-3, is GAGVSQTPSNKVTEKGKYVELRCDPISGHTALYWYRQSLGQGPEFLIYFQGTGAADDSGLPNDRFFAVRPEGSVSTLKIQRTERGDSAVYLCASSLSFGAGDTQYFGPGTRLTVL.